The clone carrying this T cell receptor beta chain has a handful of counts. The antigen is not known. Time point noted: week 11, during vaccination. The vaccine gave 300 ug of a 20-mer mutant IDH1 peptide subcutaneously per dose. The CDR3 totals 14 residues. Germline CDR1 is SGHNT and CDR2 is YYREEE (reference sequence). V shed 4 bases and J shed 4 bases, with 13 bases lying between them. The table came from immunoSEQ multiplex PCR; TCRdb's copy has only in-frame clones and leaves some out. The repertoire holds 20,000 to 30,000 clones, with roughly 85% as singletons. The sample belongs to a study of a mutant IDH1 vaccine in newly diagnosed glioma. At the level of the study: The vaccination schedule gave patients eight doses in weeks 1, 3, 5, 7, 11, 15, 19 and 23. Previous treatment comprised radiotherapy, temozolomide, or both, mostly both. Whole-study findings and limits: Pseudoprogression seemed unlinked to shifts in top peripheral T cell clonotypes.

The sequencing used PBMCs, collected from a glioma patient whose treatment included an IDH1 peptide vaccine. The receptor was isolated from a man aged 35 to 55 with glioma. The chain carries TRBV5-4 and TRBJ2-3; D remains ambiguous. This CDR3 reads CASSRVERSDTQYF. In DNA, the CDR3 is TGTGCCAGCAGCCGTGTCGAGAGGTCAGATACGCAGTATTTT.